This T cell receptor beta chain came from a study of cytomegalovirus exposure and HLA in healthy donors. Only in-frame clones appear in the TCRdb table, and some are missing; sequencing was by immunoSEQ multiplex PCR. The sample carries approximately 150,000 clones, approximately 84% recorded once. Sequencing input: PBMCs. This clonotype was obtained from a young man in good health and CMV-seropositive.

CDR3 sequence (DNA): TGTGCCAGCTCACCCGTAGACGGACAGAACTATGGCTACACCTTC. It is translated as CASSPVDGQNYGYTF. The gene calls are TRBV18 and TRBJ1-2; TRBD1 might be the D (6 bases). The CDR3 contains 15 residues. Germline V lookup: CDR1 KGHSH, CDR2 LQKENI. V was cut by 3 bases and J by 2 bases, with 13 bases left in between.